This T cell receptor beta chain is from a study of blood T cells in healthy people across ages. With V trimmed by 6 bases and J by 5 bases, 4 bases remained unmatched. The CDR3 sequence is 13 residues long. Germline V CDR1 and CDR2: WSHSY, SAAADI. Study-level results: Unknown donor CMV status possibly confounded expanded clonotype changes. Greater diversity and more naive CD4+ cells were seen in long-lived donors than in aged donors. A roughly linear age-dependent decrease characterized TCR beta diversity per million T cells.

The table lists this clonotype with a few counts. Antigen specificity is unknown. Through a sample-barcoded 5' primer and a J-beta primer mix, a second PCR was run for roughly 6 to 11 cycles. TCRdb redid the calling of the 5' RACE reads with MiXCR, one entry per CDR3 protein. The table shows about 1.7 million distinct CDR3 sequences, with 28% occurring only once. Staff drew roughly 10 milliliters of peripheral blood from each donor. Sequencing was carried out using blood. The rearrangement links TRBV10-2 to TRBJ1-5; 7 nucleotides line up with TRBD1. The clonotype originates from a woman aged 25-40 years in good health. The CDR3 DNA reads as TGCGCCAGCAGGGAGGGGGCTCATCAGCCCCAGCATTTT. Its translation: CASREGAHQPQHF.